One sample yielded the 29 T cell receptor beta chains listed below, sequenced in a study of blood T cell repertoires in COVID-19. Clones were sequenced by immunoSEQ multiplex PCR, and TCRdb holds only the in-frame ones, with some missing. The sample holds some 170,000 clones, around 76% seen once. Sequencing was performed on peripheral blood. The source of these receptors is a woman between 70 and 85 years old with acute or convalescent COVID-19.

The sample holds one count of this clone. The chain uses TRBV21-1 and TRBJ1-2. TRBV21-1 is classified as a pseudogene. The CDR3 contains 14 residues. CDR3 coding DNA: TGTGCCAGCAGCAAAGCGCACGCGGGTAGGGGCTACACCTTC. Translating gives CASSKAHAGRGYTF.

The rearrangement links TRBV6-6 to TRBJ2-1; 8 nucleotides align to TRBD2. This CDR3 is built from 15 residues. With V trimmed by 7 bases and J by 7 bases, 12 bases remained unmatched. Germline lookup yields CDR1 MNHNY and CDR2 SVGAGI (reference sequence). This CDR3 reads CASNTAGEAENEQFF. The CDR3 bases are TGTGCCAGCAACACAGCGGGGGAGGCTGAGAATGAGCAGTTCTTC.

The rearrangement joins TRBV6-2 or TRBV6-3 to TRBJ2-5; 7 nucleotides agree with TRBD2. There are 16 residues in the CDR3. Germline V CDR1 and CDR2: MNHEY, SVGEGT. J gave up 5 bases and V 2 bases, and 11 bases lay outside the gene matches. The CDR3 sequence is CASSYGAGDFGETQYF. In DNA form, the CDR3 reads TGTGCCAGCAGTTACGGGGCGGGGGATTTCGGTGAGACCCAGTACTTC.

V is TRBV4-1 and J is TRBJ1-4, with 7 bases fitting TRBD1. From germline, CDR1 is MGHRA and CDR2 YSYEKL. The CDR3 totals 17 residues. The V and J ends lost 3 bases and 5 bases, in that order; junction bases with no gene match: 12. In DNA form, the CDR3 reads TGCGCCAGCAGCCACCCCCGGGACAGCGTTAAAAATGAAAAACTGTTTTTT. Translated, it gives CASSHPRDSVKNEKLFF.

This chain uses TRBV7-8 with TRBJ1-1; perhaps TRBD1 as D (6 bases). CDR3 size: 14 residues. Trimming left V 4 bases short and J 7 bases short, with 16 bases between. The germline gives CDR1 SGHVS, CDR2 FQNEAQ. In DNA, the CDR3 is TGTGCCAGCAGCTCGACAGGAGGAGCTGGTGAAGCTTTCTTT. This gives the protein CASSSTGGAGEAFF.

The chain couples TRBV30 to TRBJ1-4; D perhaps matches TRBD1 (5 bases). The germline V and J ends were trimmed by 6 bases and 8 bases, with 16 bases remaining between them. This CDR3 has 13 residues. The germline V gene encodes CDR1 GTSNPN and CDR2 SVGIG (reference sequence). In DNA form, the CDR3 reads TGTGCCTGTACAGGTACAGTAAGCGAAAAACTGTTTTTT. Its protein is CACTGTVSEKLFF.

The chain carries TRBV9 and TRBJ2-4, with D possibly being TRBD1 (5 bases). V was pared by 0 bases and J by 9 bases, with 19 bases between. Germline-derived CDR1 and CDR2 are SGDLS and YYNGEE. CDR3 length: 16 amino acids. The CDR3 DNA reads TGTGCCAGCAGCGTAGGAGTTTTGGGGCCCGCTATCATTCAGTACTTC. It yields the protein CASSVGVLGPAIIQYF.

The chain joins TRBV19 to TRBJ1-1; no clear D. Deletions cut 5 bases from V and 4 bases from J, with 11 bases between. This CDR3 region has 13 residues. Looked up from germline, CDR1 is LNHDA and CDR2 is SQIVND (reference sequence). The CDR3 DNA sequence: TGTGCCAGTAGTCGGGAGGGCCTCACTGAAGCTTTCTTT. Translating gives CASSREGLTEAFF.

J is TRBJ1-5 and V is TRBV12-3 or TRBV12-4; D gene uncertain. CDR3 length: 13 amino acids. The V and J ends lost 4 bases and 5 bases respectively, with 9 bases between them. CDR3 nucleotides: TGTGCCAGCAGTTGGTTATCGGATCAGCCCCAGCATTTT. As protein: CASSWLSDQPQHF.

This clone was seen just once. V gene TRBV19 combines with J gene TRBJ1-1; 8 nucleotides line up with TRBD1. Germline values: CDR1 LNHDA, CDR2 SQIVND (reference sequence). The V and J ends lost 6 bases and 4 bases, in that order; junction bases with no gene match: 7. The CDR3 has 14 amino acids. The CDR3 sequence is CASRLDRVGTEAFF. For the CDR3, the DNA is TGTGCCAGTAGGCTGGACAGGGTGGGCACTGAAGCTTTCTTT.

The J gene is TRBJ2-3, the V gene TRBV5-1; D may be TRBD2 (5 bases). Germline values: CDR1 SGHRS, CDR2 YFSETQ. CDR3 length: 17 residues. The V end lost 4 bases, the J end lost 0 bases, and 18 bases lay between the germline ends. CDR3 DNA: TGCGCCAGCAGCCCTATCGGCGGACTGTCTAGCACAGATACGCAGTATTTT. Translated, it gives CASSPIGGLSSTDTQYF.

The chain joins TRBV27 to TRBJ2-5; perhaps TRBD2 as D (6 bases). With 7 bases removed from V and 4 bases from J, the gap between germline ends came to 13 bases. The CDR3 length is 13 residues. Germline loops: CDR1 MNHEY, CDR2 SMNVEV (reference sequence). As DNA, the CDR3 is TGTGCCAGCACGGCGGGGAATGGAGAGACCCAGTACTTC. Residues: CASTAGNGETQYF.

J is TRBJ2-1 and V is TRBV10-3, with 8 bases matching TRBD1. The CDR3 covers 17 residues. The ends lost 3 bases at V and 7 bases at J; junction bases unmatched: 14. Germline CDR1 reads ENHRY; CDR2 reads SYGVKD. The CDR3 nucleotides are TGTGCCATCAGTGACTCCCCAGGGGGCGGAGGGATGAATGAGCAGTTCTTC. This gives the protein CAISDSPGGGGMNEQFF.

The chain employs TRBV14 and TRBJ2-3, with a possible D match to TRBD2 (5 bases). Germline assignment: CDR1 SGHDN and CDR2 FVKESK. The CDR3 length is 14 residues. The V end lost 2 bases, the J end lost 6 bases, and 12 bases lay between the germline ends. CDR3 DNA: TGTGCCAGCAGCCAACTCAGAGGGTTGGATACGCAGTATTTT. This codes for CASSQLRGLDTQYF.

Here the CDR3 reads CASSLDSYGYTF. CDR3 coding DNA: TGTGCCAGCAGTCTCGACAGTTATGGCTACACCTTC. The chain combines TRBV12-3 or TRBV12-4 with TRBJ1-2, with D perhaps matching TRBD1 (5 bases). V was shortened by 5 bases and J by 5 bases, with 9 bases between the two germline ends. The CDR3 is 12 residues long.

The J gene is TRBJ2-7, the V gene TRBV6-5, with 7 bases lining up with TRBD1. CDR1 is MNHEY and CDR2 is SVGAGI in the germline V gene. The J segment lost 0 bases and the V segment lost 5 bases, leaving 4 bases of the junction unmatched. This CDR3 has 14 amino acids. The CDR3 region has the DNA TGTGCCAGCAGTAATTCAGGGGGCTCCTACGAGCAGTACTTC. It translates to CASSNSGGSYEQYF.

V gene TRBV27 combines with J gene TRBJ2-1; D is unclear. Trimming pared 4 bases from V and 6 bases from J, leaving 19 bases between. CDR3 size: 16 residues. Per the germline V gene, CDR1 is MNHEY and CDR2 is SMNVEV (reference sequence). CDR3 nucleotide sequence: TGTGCCAGCAGTTCGCAGGCCTTTCAGGTCCTCAATGAGCAGTTCTTC. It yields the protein CASSSQAFQVLNEQFF.

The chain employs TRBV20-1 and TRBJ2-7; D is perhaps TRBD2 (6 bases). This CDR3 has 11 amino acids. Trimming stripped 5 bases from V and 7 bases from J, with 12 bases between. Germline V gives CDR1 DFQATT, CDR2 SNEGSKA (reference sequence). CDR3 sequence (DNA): TGCAGTGCTGGCGGGGCTGGAGAGCAGTACTTC. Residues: CSAGGAGEQYF.

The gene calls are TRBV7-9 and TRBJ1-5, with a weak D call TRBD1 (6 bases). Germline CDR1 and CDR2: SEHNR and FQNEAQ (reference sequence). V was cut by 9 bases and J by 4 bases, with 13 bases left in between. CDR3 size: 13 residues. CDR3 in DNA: TGTGCCAGACCCTGGACAGAGAATCAGCCCCAGCATTTT. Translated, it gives CARPWTENQPQHF.

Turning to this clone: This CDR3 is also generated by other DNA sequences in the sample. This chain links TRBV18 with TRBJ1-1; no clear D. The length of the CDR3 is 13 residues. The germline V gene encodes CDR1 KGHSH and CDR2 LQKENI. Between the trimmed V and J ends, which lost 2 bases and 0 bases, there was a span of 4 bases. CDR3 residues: CASSPSVNTEAFF. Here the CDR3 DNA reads TGTGCCAGCTCACCATCAGTGAACACTGAAGCTTTCTTT.

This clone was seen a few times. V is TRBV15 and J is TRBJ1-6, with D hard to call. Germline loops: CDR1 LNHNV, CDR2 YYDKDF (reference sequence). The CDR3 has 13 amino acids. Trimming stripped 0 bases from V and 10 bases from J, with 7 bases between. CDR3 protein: CATSRDLGSPLHF. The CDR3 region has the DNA TGTGCCACCAGCAGAGATCTCGGGTCACCCCTCCACTTT.

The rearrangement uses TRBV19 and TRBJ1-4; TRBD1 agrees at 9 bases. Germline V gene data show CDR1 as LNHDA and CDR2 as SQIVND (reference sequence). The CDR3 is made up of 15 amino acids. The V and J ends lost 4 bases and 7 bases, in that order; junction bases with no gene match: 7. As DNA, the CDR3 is TGTGCCAGTAGTACTGGGACAGGGATGAGTGAAAAACTGTTTTTT. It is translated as CASSTGTGMSEKLFF.

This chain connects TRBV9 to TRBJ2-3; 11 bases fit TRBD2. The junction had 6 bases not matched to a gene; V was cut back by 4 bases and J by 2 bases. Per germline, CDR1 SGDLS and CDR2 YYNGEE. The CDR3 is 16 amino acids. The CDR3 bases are TGTGCCAGCAGCCATAGCGGGGGGGAATACACAGATACGCAGTATTTT. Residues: CASSHSGGEYTDTQYF.

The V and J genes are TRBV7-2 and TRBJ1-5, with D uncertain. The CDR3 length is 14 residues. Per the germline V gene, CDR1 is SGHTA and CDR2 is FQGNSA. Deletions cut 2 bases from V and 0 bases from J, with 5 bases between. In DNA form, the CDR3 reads TGTGCCAGCAGCTTAAGCCTTAGCAATCAGCCCCAGCATTTT. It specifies CASSLSLSNQPQHF.

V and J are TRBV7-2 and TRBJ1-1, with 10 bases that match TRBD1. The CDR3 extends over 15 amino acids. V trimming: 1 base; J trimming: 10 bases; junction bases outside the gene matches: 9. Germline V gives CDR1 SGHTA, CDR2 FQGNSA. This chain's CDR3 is CASSLVVSRDRGAFF. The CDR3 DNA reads TGTGCCAGCAGCTTAGTCGTGAGTAGGGACAGGGGAGCTTTCTTT.

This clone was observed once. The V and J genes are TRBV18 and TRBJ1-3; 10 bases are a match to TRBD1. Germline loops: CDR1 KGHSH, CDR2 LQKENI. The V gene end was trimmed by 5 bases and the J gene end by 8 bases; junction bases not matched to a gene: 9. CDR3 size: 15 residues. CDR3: CASSGPGQGTDTIYF. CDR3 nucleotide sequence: TGTGCCAGCTCAGGACCGGGACAGGGGACGGACACCATATATTTT.

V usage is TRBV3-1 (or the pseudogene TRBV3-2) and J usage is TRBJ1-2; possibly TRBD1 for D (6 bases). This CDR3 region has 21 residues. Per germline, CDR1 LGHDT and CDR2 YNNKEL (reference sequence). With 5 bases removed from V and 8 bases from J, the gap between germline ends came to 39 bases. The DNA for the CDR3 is TGTGCCAGCAGCACATTAACTCAGGGGCGTATTGGAGGCAGTCACCTTTCCGGCTACACCTTC. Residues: CASSTLTQGRIGGSHLSGYTF.

This CDR3 is CASSESGGNEQFF. Written as DNA, the CDR3 is TGTGCCAGCAGTGAAAGCGGCGGCAATGAGCAGTTCTTC. The J gene is TRBJ2-1, the V gene TRBV6-1; possible D gene TRBD2, 5 bases. Between the trimmed V and J ends, which lost 2 bases and 6 bases, there was a span of 8 bases. Germline CDR1 is MNHNS and CDR2 is SASEGT. This CDR3 contains 13 residues.

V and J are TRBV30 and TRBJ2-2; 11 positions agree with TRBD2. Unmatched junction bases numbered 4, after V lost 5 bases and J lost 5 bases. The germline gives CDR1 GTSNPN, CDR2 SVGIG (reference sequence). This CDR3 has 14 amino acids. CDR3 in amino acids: CAWDGTSGTGELFF. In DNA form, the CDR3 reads TGTGCCTGGGACGGGACTAGCGGAACCGGGGAGCTGTTTTTT.